Presented here are 2 T cell receptor beta chains from one specimen sequenced in a study of beta chain features in type 1 diabetes (dated by TCRdb to the late 2010s). Receptor amplification or capture employed the immunoSEQ multiplex PCR assay. The High Capacity cDNA Reverse Transcription Kit was used to reverse transcribe all of the isolated RNA, meaning that expressed TCRB transcripts were what got sequenced. TCRdb mirrors the immuneACCESS table, restricted to in-frame sequences. Some clones are absent from its copies; in checked studies, under half trace to an unresolved V gene, and the reason for the others is unknown. The sample has roughly 610,000 clones on record, 15% of them singletons. Of the sample, about 0.097% falls within the top ten clones. The sample taken for sequencing was naive CD4+ T cells from blood. This specimen's cell subset or site label, interpreted: true naive CD4+ T cells. Receptors were obtained from a man between 18 and 29 years old in good health.

V gene TRBV15 combines with J gene TRBJ2-4; D gene unclear. Trimming took 0 bases from V and 0 from J, leaving 6 bases between them. This CDR3 is built from 15 residues. Germline CDR1 LNHNV, CDR2 YYDKDF (reference sequence). The CDR3 spells CATSRDALAKNIQYF. The CDR3 region has the DNA TGTGCCACCAGCAGAGATGCTTTAGCCAAAAACATTCAGTACTTC.

This clone was seen a handful of times. The chain uses TRBV25-1 and TRBJ1-2; tentative D call: TRBD1 (5 bases). The germline V gene encodes CDR1 MGHDK and CDR2 SYGVNS. The CDR3 runs to 14 residues. V was pared by 2 bases and J by 4 bases, with 11 bases between. CDR3 protein: CASSESPGGYGYTF. CDR3 coding DNA: TGTGCCAGCAGTGAAAGTCCGGGGGGCTATGGCTACACCTTC.